This TCR beta chain came from a study of beta chain features in type 1 diabetes. The overall study: Across every sample, about 100 million sorted cells were examined in total. General study findings and limits: For Type 1 diabetes patients, all four CD4+ subsets carried TCRB CDR3s that were moderately but significantly shorter. Type 1 diabetes patients showed fewer insertions and more deletions at VDJ junctions. Within patients, naive, central memory and Treg TCRB repertoires seemed more similar than within healthy donors.

Germline V gives CDR1 MDHEN, CDR2 SYDVKM. The CDR3 loop spans 12 amino acids. Trimming took off 2 bases at V and 5 bases at J, with 6 bases between the two ends. On this clone itself: Its antigen is currently unknown.

All of the isolated RNA was reverse transcribed, so expressed TCRB transcripts were sequenced. Profiling relied on immunoSEQ multiplex PCR, and the TCRdb table lists in-frame clones only, not all of them. This sample yields a few hundred thousand clones, of which roughly 15% are seen a single time; roughly 0.015% belongs to the top ten. Each donor gave one heparinised blood draw averaging roughly 120 mL. The sequence was obtained from a man younger than 35 with type 1 diabetes. The sequenced material came from naive CD4+ T cells from blood. The chain recombines TRBV28 with TRBJ1-1; D remains unclear. The CDR3 region is CASSLRETEAFF. The CDR3 DNA follows: TGTGCCAGCAGTTTAAGAGAGACTGAAGCTTTCTTT. Filled out from reference TRBV28 and TRBJ1-1, the complete variable domain reads DVKVTQSSRYLVKRTGEKVFLECVQDMDHENMFWYRQDPGLGLRLIYFSYDVKMKEKGDIPEGYSVSREKKERFSLILESASTNQTSMYLCASSLRETEAFFGQGTRLTVV.